The following is a TCR beta chain sequence with its context. This clonotype occurred many times. The target of this receptor is not known. Base qualities are not provided; no much larger clone lies one nucleotide away. The library was prepared using RT-PCR. Sequencing took place on an Illumina HiSeq 2500. TCRdb reprocessed the public reads (quality trimming at Q25 with fastp, clone calling with MiXCR) and kept in-frame beta chains. Each entry is one CDR3 protein sequence, shown with its most common DNA and genes. The sample table contains more than 400,000 distinct CDR3 sequences; only one count was recorded for more than 7% of them. The ten largest clones represent around 13% of the sample. The data are from a study of response to subunit inactivated influenza vaccine (dated by TCRdb to between 2018 and 2020). Looking at the study overall: Deep quantitative T cell receptor repertoire profiling was used in the study to track responses to a trivalent subunit inactivated influenza vaccine.

Findings and caveats that apply to the study as a whole: According to the authors, only a limited number of new T cells may be recruited by each seasonal influenza vaccination.

Trimming costs V 4 bases and J 6 bases, and their ends lie 10 bases apart. The CDR3 goes from the cysteine to the phenylalanine over 13 residues. Kept here is only the CDR3 DNA, which spans 39 bases and is read in frame from base 1. The germline V gene specifies SGHTA as CDR1 and FQGNSA as CDR2. The chain couples TRBV7-2 to TRBJ1-5; the best D guess is TRBD1, with 6 bases matching. The clonotype originates from a man between 50 and 70 years old who received an inactivated influenza vaccine. Donor details come from another sample of the same person, matched by shared clones. Sequenced here: PBMCs from blood, sampled approximately 25 months after vaccination. The bases are TGTGCCAGCAGCTCACAGGGCGGTCAGCCCCAGCATTTT. The resulting protein is CASSSQGGQPQHF.